The 6 T cell receptor beta chains presented below share a single source sample, sequenced in a study of OX40 agonist ivuxolimab in advanced cancers. Measured with immunoSEQ multiplex PCR; TCRdb has only the in-frame clones, and not every one. The sample contains about 55,000 clones, around 85% of which appear only once. Source: CD4+ or CD8+ T cells sorted from blood, taken in a trial of the OX40 agonist ivuxolimab. These receptors were collected from an adult with an advanced solid tumor such as melanoma, head and neck, liver or kidney cancer.

V is TRBV27 and J is TRBJ2-1; D gene unclear. Trimming cost V 3 bases and J 6 bases, with 6 bases left between them. CDR3 length: 12 amino acids. Germline-derived CDR1 and CDR2 are MNHEY and SMNVEV (reference sequence). This CDR3 is CASSLGGNEQFF. The CDR3 coding sequence is TGTGCCAGCAGTTTGGGTGGCAATGAGCAGTTCTTC.

The table lists this clone with a count of one. This chain connects TRBV5-5 to TRBJ2-7, with 7 bases matching TRBD2. CDR1 is SGHKS and CDR2 is YYEKEE in the germline V gene (reference sequence). This CDR3 region has 15 residues. Trimming cost V 6 bases and J 3 bases; bases outside gene matches: 12. The CDR3 sequence: CASNPTGTINYEQYF. The CDR3 DNA sequence: TGTGCCAGCAACCCTACCGGGACTATAAACTACGAGCAGTACTTC.

The J gene is TRBJ1-4, the V gene TRBV5-8; D gene uncertain. The CDR3 is 12 amino acids. Trimming took off 4 bases at V and 8 bases at J, with 9 bases between the two ends. Germline CDR1 reads SGHTS; CDR2 reads YDEGEE. The CDR3 is CASSRSREKLFF. CDR3 sequence (DNA): TGTGCCAGCAGCCGATCTCGGGAAAAACTGTTTTTT. Combining the CDR3 with reference TRBV5-8 and TRBJ1-4 gives the whole variable domain EAGVTQSPTHLIKTRGQQATLRCSPISGHTSVYWYQQALGLGLQFLLWYDEGEERNRGNFPPRFSGRQFPNYSSELNVNALELEDSALYLCASSRSREKLFFGSGTQLSVL.

This chain links TRBV14 with TRBJ1-2, with a possible D match to TRBD1 (5 bases). CDR3 size: 15 residues. The V end was cut by 5 bases, the J end by 8 bases, with 21 bases between. The germline V gene encodes CDR1 SGHDN and CDR2 FVKESK. The CDR3 sequence: CASSYAGTSTRGYTF. The DNA for the CDR3 is TGTGCCAGCAGCTATGCCGGGACGTCTACGCGCGGCTACACCTTC.

This rearrangement joins TRBV28 to TRBJ2-7; D call uncertain. The V and J ends lost 4 bases and 2 bases respectively, with 9 bases between them. This CDR3 is 13 amino acids long. Germline lookup yields CDR1 MDHEN and CDR2 SYDVKM. In DNA, the CDR3 is TGTGCCAGCAGTTCGAGCCTCCCCTACGAGCAGTACTTC. Encoded protein: CASSSSLPYEQYF.

CDR3 sequence: CASSPRGPSALVAFF. CDR3 coding DNA: TGTGCCAGTAGTCCGCGAGGGCCATCGGCCTTGGTGGCTTTCTTT. The V and J genes are TRBV19 and TRBJ1-1; D gene ambiguous. The CDR3 has 15 amino acids. Per the germline V gene, CDR1 is LNHDA and CDR2 is SQIVND (reference sequence). V was shortened by 5 bases and J by 11 bases, with 24 bases between the two germline ends.